The 26 T cell receptor beta chains reported below all come from one sample, sequenced in a study of blood T cell repertoires in COVID-19. Method: immunoSEQ multiplex PCR; TCRdb's copy keeps in-frame clones and lacks some. The sample includes 40,000 to 55,000 clones, 85% to 95% of them seen just once. The sample consisted of peripheral blood. The receptors were gathered from an elderly woman with acute or convalescent COVID-19.

V gene TRBV19 combines with J gene TRBJ2-1; D remains unclear. V gave up 6 bases and J gave up 5 bases, with 14 bases separating them. Germline assignment: CDR1 LNHDA and CDR2 SQIVND (reference sequence). The CDR3 covers 14 residues. CDR3 DNA: TGTGCCAGTAGGACCAAGAGCGTTAACAATGAGCAGTTCTTC. It is translated as CASRTKSVNNEQFF.

This clone was observed once. The chain couples TRBV4-2 to TRBJ2-7; 10 nucleotides match TRBD2. The V and J ends lost 1 base and 3 bases, in that order; junction bases with no gene match: 0. Per the germline V gene, CDR1 is LGHNA and CDR2 is YNFKEQ. The CDR3 spans 14 residues. CDR3 nucleotides: TGTGCCAGCAGCCAAGGGACTAGCGGCTACGAGCAGTACTTC. This gives the protein CASSQGTSGYEQYF.

The J gene is TRBJ1-2, the V gene TRBV5-8, with D perhaps matching TRBD1 (6 bases). CDR1 is SGHTS and CDR2 is YDEGEE in the germline V gene. V gave up 4 bases and J gave up 5 bases, with 18 bases separating them. CDR3 length equals 15 residues. This CDR3 is CASSTGTNYAYGYTF. CDR3 in DNA: TGTGCCAGCAGCACAGGGACCAATTATGCTTATGGCTACACCTTC.

J is TRBJ2-2 and V is TRBV19, with 10 bases matching TRBD1. The germline gives CDR1 LNHDA, CDR2 SQIVND (reference sequence). V trimming: 5 bases; J trimming: 7 bases; junction bases outside the gene matches: 4. The CDR3 is 14 amino acids. CDR3 in DNA: TGTGCCAGTAGTCCGGGACAGGGGATCGGGGAGCTGTTTTTT. Translating it yields CASSPGQGIGELFF.

The gene calls are TRBV29-1 and TRBJ2-7; a possible D gene is TRBD2 (5 bases). Per germline, CDR1 SQVTM and CDR2 ANQGSEA. CDR3 size: 12 residues. V dropped 4 bases and J dropped 7 bases, with 14 bases sitting between them. CDR3 amino acids: CSVGRDTGEQYF. CDR3 DNA sequence: TGCAGCGTTGGACGGGATACGGGGGAGCAGTACTTC.

The rearrangement uses TRBV28 and TRBJ1-2; TRBD1 is a possible D gene (6 bases). Trimming stripped 3 bases from V and 6 bases from J, with 17 bases between. This CDR3 has 15 amino acids. Germline-derived CDR1 and CDR2 are MDHEN and SYDVKM. CDR3 nucleotide sequence: TGTGCCAGCAGTTTTAGCACAGGGATGTCCCATGGCTACACCTTC. This encodes CASSFSTGMSHGYTF.

The rearrangement joins TRBV4-3 to TRBJ1-5; the D is unclear. Trimming removed 1 base at V and 0 bases at J, with 13 bases between. The germline CDR1 and CDR2 sequences are LGHNA and YSLEER. CDR3 length equals 17 residues. In DNA form, the CDR3 reads TGCGCCAGCAGCCAAGTAATTAGTAGTACTAGCAATCAGCCCCAGCATTTT. Protein product: CASSQVISSTSNQPQHF.

This chain uses TRBV4-2 with TRBJ2-1, with TRBD2 identical over 10 bases. The junction had 12 bases not matched to a gene; V was cut back by 2 bases and J by 8 bases. Germline assignment: CDR1 LGHNA and CDR2 YNFKEQ. The CDR3 contains 17 residues. The CDR3 here is CASSQSLASGSGYEQFF. DNA for the CDR3: TGTGCCAGCAGCCAAAGTTTGGCTAGCGGGAGTGGGTATGAGCAGTTCTTC.

This chain joins TRBV5-4 and TRBJ1-2, with 9 bases aligning to TRBD1. Germline V gives CDR1 SGHNT, CDR2 YYREEE (reference sequence). CDR3 length equals 13 residues. V shed 1 base, J shed 7 bases, and the junction held 2 bases outside the gene matches. CDR3 coding DNA: TGTGCCAGCAGCTTGACAGGGGGCGGTGGCTACACCTTC. It yields the protein CASSLTGGGGYTF.

V usage is TRBV7-9 and J usage is TRBJ2-6; 12 bases are shared with TRBD1. V trimming: 3 bases; J trimming: 0 bases; junction bases outside the gene matches: 6. The CDR3 contains 19 residues. Germline V lookup: CDR1 SEHNR, CDR2 FQNEAQ (reference sequence). The CDR3 nucleotides read TGTGCCAGCAGCTTGGGCGGGACAGGGGGCAGCTCTGGGGCCAACGTCCTGACTTTC. It specifies CASSLGGTGGSSGANVLTF.

The chain couples TRBV6-6 to TRBJ2-1, with D possibly TRBD2 on 7 matching bases. Germline V CDR1 and CDR2: MNHNY, SVGAGI (reference sequence). CDR3 length equals 16 residues. With 2 bases removed from V and 6 bases from J, the gap between germline ends came to 17 bases. CDR3 protein: CASSYHDQRGANEQFF. The CDR3 nucleotides read TGTGCCAGCAGTTACCATGACCAACGGGGGGCCAATGAGCAGTTCTTC.

The table lists this clone with a count of one. The J gene is TRBJ1-1, the V gene TRBV6-5, with TRBD1 identical over 10 bases. CDR1 is MNHEY and CDR2 is SVGAGI in the germline V gene. The CDR3 extends over 15 amino acids. V was pared by 5 bases and J by 4 bases, with 7 bases of the junction left unmatched. The CDR3 region is CASSPTTGGGTEAFF. The CDR3 DNA reads as TGTGCCAGCAGTCCTACGACAGGGGGCGGCACTGAAGCTTTCTTT.

V usage is TRBV2 and J usage is TRBJ1-1; D gene ambiguous. This CDR3 has 13 residues. Germline V gene sequence: CDR1 SNHLY, CDR2 FYNNEI. V dropped 5 bases and J dropped 4 bases, with 11 bases sitting between them. The CDR3 DNA reads TGTGCCAGCAGTATGGGCATTGGCACTGAAGCTTTCTTT. Translated: CASSMGIGTEAFF.

V is TRBV30 and J is TRBJ2-1; D ambiguous. V lost 3 bases and J 5 bases, leaving 11 bases between the germline ends. Germline-derived CDR1 and CDR2 are GTSNPN and SVGIG (reference sequence). CDR3 size: 13 residues. This chain's CDR3 is CAWSVQYHNEQFF. The CDR3 nucleotides are TGTGCCTGGAGCGTCCAGTACCACAATGAGCAGTTCTTC.

The chain carries TRBV7-2 and TRBJ2-1; the match to TRBD2 covers 15 bases. J gave up 9 bases and V 5 bases, and 11 bases lay outside the gene matches. Germline assignment: CDR1 SGHTA and CDR2 FQGNSA. This CDR3 comprises 17 residues. In DNA form, the CDR3 reads TGTGCCAGCAGCATCCTTTCCGGGACTAGCGGGAGGTTTGAGCAGTTCTTC. Its translation is CASSILSGTSGRFEQFF.

V and J are TRBV19 and TRBJ2-2; 10 bases agree with TRBD1. Germline CDR1 LNHDA, CDR2 SQIVND (reference sequence). The length of the CDR3 is 14 residues. After removal of 6 bases from V and 6 bases from J, the junction contained 4 bases not matched to a gene. CDR3 amino acids: CASRLGQGPGELFF. CDR3 DNA sequence: TGTGCCAGTAGATTGGGACAGGGGCCCGGGGAGCTGTTTTTT.

The chain is built from TRBV19 and TRBJ2-5, with 8 bases lining up with TRBD1. In germline, CDR1 is LNHDA, CDR2 SQIVND (reference sequence). CDR3 length: 15 residues. Germline trimming cut 3 bases from V and 4 bases from J; bases unmatched to any gene: 7. CDR3 DNA sequence: TGTGCCAGTAGTATCGGACAGGGAGGCCGAGAGACCCAGTACTTC. Translation gives CASSIGQGGRETQYF.

This clone was counted only a few times. V usage is TRBV24-1 and J usage is TRBJ1-2; D is unresolved. Germline CDR1 and CDR2: KGHDR and SFDVKD. V was pared by 3 bases and J by 0 bases, with 16 bases between. The CDR3 loop spans 17 amino acids. CDR3 sequence (DNA): TGTGCCACCAGTGATAACCCCCGGGGTCGAGCTAACTATGGCTACACCTTC. This codes for CATSDNPRGRANYGYTF.

This clone was found once. The chain uses TRBV12-5 and TRBJ1-1; 9 positions match TRBD1. The CDR3 consists of 10 residues. V shed 6 bases and J 11 bases; nucleotides not matched to a gene: 1. In germline, CDR1 is LGHNT, CDR2 FRNRAP. This chain's CDR3 is CASGTGGAFF. Here the CDR3 DNA reads TGTGCTAGTGGGACAGGGGGTGCTTTCTTT.

The rearrangement links TRBV5-1 to TRBJ1-1, with 8 bases aligning to TRBD1. CDR1 and CDR2 (germline): SGHRS, YFSETQ. Unmatched junction bases numbered 7, after V lost 2 bases and J lost 4 bases. The CDR3 runs 15 residues. The CDR3 DNA follows: TGCGCCAGCAGCTTCGGACAGGGTTTGGGCACTGAAGCTTTCTTT. This codes for CASSFGQGLGTEAFF.

The chain carries TRBV27 and TRBJ1-6, with D possibly being TRBD1 (5 bases). Germline lookup yields CDR1 MNHEY and CDR2 SMNVEV (reference sequence). The CDR3 covers 14 residues. The V and J ends lost 8 bases and 10 bases respectively, with 18 bases between them. The CDR3 region has the DNA TGTGCCAGCTCGAGCGCAGGGTTTGGCTCACCCCTCCACTTT. Amino acids: CASSSAGFGSPLHF.

CDR3 bases: TGTGCCAGTAGTGACAGGGGCATGAACACTGAAGCTTTCTTT. Amino acid sequence: CASSDRGMNTEAFF. The V and J genes are TRBV19 and TRBJ1-1; 8 bases fit TRBD1. Germline assignment: CDR1 LNHDA and CDR2 SQIVND (reference sequence). CDR3 length: 14 residues. V was pared by 5 bases and J by 0 bases, with 2 bases of the junction left unmatched.

The CDR3 sequence is CAITPGTDTEAFF. The CDR3 coding sequence is TGTGCCATCACTCCCGGGACAGACACTGAAGCTTTCTTT. The V and J genes are TRBV10-3 and TRBJ1-1, with 7 nucleotides matching TRBD1. The germline V gene has CDR1 ENHRY and CDR2 SYGVKD. This CDR3 comprises 13 residues. Germline trimming cut 7 bases from V and 3 bases from J; bases unmatched to any gene: 5.

This clone was observed a single time. This chain uses TRBV5-1 with TRBJ1-1, with D maybe TRBD1 (6 bases). Germline assignment: CDR1 SGHRS and CDR2 YFSETQ. CDR3 length: 15 residues. V lost 3 bases to trimming and J lost 3 bases, with 15 bases between them. The CDR3: CASSWGHLRDTEAFF. The CDR3 coding sequence is TGCGCCAGCAGCTGGGGACATCTGAGGGACACTGAAGCTTTCTTT.

V usage is TRBV4-2 and J usage is TRBJ2-5, with D perhaps TRBD2 (6 bases). V was clipped by 0 bases and J by 3 bases, with 14 bases between them. Germline V gene lookup returns CDR1 LGHNA and CDR2 YNFKEQ. This CDR3 contains 16 residues. CDR3 protein: CASSQDNTRREETQYF. CDR3 sequence (DNA): TGTGCCAGCAGCCAAGATAACACTCGGAGGGAAGAGACCCAGTACTTC.

The chain employs TRBV27 and TRBJ2-2, with D tentatively TRBD2 (5 bases). The CDR3 extends over 14 amino acids. The germline V gene encodes CDR1 MNHEY and CDR2 SMNVEV (reference sequence). V was cut by 6 bases and J by 4 bases, with 12 bases left in between. CDR3 residues: CASSKGLSTGELFF. CDR3 sequence (DNA): TGTGCCAGCAGCAAAGGACTGAGCACCGGGGAGCTGTTTTTT.